The 17 T cell receptor beta chains listed next were all sequenced from one sample in a study of cytomegalovirus exposure and HLA in healthy donors. Clones were read by immunoSEQ multiplex PCR, and TCRdb kept only the in-frame ones, dropping some. The profile covers about 57,000 clones, with 80% to 95% appearing a single time and less than 6% taken by the ten largest. Input material: PBMCs. Receptors were obtained from a woman aged 18 to 35 in good health and CMV-seronegative.

The chain has TRBV6-1 and TRBJ1-5; D is possibly TRBD1 (6 bases). The CDR3 covers 15 residues. CDR1 and CDR2 from the germline V gene are MNHNS and SASEGT. The ends were cut back, 2 bases at V and 0 bases at J, with 8 bases in the middle. This CDR3 reads CASSETGISNQPQHF. CDR3 coding DNA: TGTGCCAGCAGTGAAACAGGGATTAGCAATCAGCCCCAGCATTTT.

This chain uses TRBV6-6 with TRBJ1-1; weak D call: TRBD1 (6 bases). Trimming took 5 bases from V and 5 from J, leaving 12 bases between them. Germline CDR1 reads MNHNY; CDR2 reads SVGAGI (reference sequence). The CDR3 totals 13 residues. The CDR3: CASSPLRGTEAFF. CDR3 coding DNA: TGTGCCAGCAGTCCACTGAGGGGGACTGAAGCTTTCTTT.

The gene calls are TRBV10-3 and TRBJ1-1; D remains ambiguous. Looked up from germline, CDR1 is ENHRY and CDR2 is SYGVKD. Trimming stripped 5 bases from V and 1 base from J, with 8 bases between. The CDR3 runs 13 residues. The CDR3 DNA follows: TGTGCCATCAGTTGGGGAGGGAACACTGAAGCTTTCTTT. Protein sequence: CAISWGGNTEAFF.

For the CDR3, the DNA is TGTGCCAGCAGTCCGGGACGCGGGGGACATAGGGATGAGCAGTTCTTC. Translating gives CASSPGRGGHRDEQFF. The chain couples TRBV28 to TRBJ2-1; the D gene is possibly TRBD2 (7 bases). The CDR3 has 16 amino acids. The V and J ends lost 5 bases and 8 bases respectively, with 22 bases between them. The V gene's germline CDR1 is MDHEN and CDR2 SYDVKM.

J is TRBJ2-1 and V is TRBV5-4, with D perhaps matching TRBD2 (6 bases). Trimming removed 4 bases from V and 0 bases from J, with 11 bases in between. This CDR3 comprises 15 residues. CDR1 is SGHNT and CDR2 is YYREEE in the germline V gene (reference sequence). CDR3: CASSPGTDSYNEQFF. In DNA form, the CDR3 reads TGTGCCAGCAGCCCCGGGACTGACTCCTACAATGAGCAGTTCTTC.

The CDR3 loop is CASSWDSGSGNTIYF. CDR3 nucleotide sequence: TGCGCCAGCAGCTGGGACTCGGGCTCTGGAAACACCATATATTTT. The J gene is TRBJ1-3, the V gene TRBV5-1; tentatively, D is TRBD1 (5 bases). Germline values: CDR1 SGHRS, CDR2 YFSETQ. This CDR3 contains 15 residues. The V end lost 3 bases, the J end lost 0 bases, and 10 bases lay between the germline ends. The full variable domain, with the rest looked up from reference TRBV5-1 and TRBJ1-3, is KAGVTQTPRYLIKTRGQQVTLSCSPISGHRSVSWYQQTPGQGLQFLFEYFSETQRNKGNFPGRFSGRQFSNSRSEMNVSTLELGDSALYLCASSWDSGSGNTIYFGEGSWLTVV.

This clone was recorded a few times. The chain is built from TRBV11-2 and TRBJ2-1; unclear D gene. The germline CDR1 and CDR2 sequences are SGHAT and FQNNGV. The CDR3 has 12 residues. Trimming left V 0 bases short and J 7 bases short, with 4 bases between. The CDR3 sequence is CASSLEYNEQFF. In DNA, the CDR3 is TGTGCCAGCAGCTTAGAGTATAATGAGCAGTTCTTC. Using reference TRBV11-2 and TRBJ2-1 for the parts outside the CDR3, the full variable domain is EAGVAQSPRYKIIEKRQSVAFWCNPISGHATLYWYQQILGQGPKLLIQFQNNGVVDDSQLPKDRFSAERLKGVDSTLKIQPAKLEDSAVYLCASSLEYNEQFFGPGTRLTVL.

This clone was observed once. The genes are TRBV11-3 and TRBJ2-3, with D possibly matching TRBD1 (6 bases). CDR1 is SGHNT and CDR2 is YENEEA in the germline V gene. CDR3 length: 14 residues. The ends were cut back, 3 bases at V and 2 bases at J, with 9 bases in the middle. CDR3 DNA sequence: TGTGCCAGCAGCTTCGGACAGTACACAGATACGCAGTATTTT. Amino acids: CASSFGQYTDTQYF.

This clone was found once. CDR3 sequence reads: CASSPPPSAREGHGYTF. CDR3 bases: TGTGCCAGCAGCCCACCCCCCTCCGCCAGGGAAGGGCATGGCTACACCTTC. This rearrangement joins TRBV7-9 to TRBJ1-2; maybe TRBD1 (5 bases). Trimming left V 5 bases short and J 6 bases short, with 25 bases between. In germline, CDR1 is SEHNR, CDR2 FQNEAQ (reference sequence). The CDR3 contains 17 residues.

In this sample, this clone turned up once. The chain has TRBV6-5 and TRBJ1-1; 7 nucleotides align to TRBD1. Germline lookup yields CDR1 MNHEY and CDR2 SVGAGI. The CDR3 totals 14 residues. Losses at the gene ends were 0 bases for V and 10 bases for J; bases not matched to a gene: 8. The CDR3 DNA reads as TGTGCCAGCAGTTACTCGTATGACAGGGTCACAGCTTTCTTT. Translated: CASSYSYDRVTAFF.

V and J are TRBV5-1 and TRBJ2-2; 11 bases align to TRBD2. Germline values: CDR1 SGHRS, CDR2 YFSETQ. V lost 4 bases and J lost 4; bases outside the gene matches: 3. The CDR3 contains 15 residues. The CDR3 DNA is TGCGCCAGCAGCGGTCTAGCGGGGGGCACCGGGGAGCTGTTTTTT. Translation gives CASSGLAGGTGELFF.

This clone has only one observation. V is TRBV9 and J is TRBJ1-1; TRBD1 matches 9 bases. Germline CDR1 and CDR2: SGDLS and YYNGEE. The CDR3 contains 14 residues. V shed 4 bases, J shed 4 bases, and the junction held 5 bases outside the gene matches. The CDR3 loop reads CASSPTTGGTEAFF. CDR3 sequence (DNA): TGTGCCAGCAGCCCCACGACAGGGGGCACTGAAGCTTTCTTT.

The chain has TRBV4-1 and TRBJ2-3; D uncertain. V was clipped by 0 bases and J by 0 bases, with 4 bases between them. The CDR3 covers 14 residues. CDR1 is MGHRA, CDR2 YSYEKL, per germline. The CDR3 DNA reads TGCGCCAGCAGCCAAGAAACAAGCACAGATACGCAGTATTTT. Amino acids: CASSQETSTDTQYF.

The chain couples TRBV18 to TRBJ2-5; 7 bases are shared with TRBD1. With V trimmed by 6 bases and J by 3 bases, 1 base remained unmatched. This CDR3 contains 12 residues. CDR1 and CDR2 (germline): KGHSH, LQKENI. DNA of the CDR3: TGTGCCAGCTCGGGGACAGAAGAGACCCAGTACTTC. Residues: CASSGTEETQYF. Drawing the rest from reference TRBV18 and TRBJ2-5, the complete variable domain is NAGVMQNPRHLVRRRGQEARLRCSPMKGHSHVYWYRQLPEEGLKFMVYLQKENIIDESGMPKERFSAEFPKEGPSILRIQQVVRGDSAAYFCASSGTEETQYFGPGTRLLVL.

This clone appeared a single time. The chain links TRBV5-1 to TRBJ2-7, with TRBD2 identical over 9 bases. The J segment lost 3 bases and the V segment lost 4 bases, leaving 14 bases of the junction unmatched. The CDR3 is 17 amino acids. Per the germline V gene, CDR1 is SGHRS and CDR2 is YFSETQ. The CDR3 DNA reads as TGCGCCAGCAGCCTTGGTTGGCGGGAGGGCCCGGACTACGAGCAGTACGTC. Its protein is CASSLGWREGPDYEQYV.

The rearrangement links TRBV6-5 to TRBJ1-2; possible D gene TRBD1, 5 bases. Trimming pared 5 bases from V and 7 bases from J, leaving 17 bases between. CDR1 MNHEY and CDR2 SVGAGI come from the germline V gene. The CDR3 totals 14 residues. The chain's CDR3 is CASSRAGQFGGYTF. Written as DNA, the CDR3 is TGTGCCAGCAGTCGGGCAGGGCAGTTTGGTGGCTACACCTTC.

The chain uses TRBV2 and TRBJ1-1, with D maybe TRBD1 (6 bases). V was trimmed by 6 bases and J by 2 bases, leaving 13 bases between them. From germline, CDR1 is SNHLY and CDR2 FYNNEI. This CDR3 region has 14 residues. In nucleotides, the CDR3 is TGTGCCAGCAGGGGACACGCCCTTAACACTGAAGCTTTCTTT. Translating it yields CASRGHALNTEAFF.